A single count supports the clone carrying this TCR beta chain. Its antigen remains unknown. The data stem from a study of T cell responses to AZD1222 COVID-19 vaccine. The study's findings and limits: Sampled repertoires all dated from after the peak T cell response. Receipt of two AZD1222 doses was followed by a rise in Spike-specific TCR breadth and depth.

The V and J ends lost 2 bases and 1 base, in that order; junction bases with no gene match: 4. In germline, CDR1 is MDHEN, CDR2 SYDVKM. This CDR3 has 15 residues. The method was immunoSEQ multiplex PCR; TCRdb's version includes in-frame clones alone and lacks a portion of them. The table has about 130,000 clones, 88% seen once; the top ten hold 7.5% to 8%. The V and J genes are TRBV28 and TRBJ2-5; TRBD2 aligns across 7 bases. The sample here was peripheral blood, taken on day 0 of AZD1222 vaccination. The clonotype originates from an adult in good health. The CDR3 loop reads CASSLGGGGQETQYF. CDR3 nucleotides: TGTGCCAGCAGTTTAGGGGGGGGAGGCCAAGAGACCCAGTACTTC. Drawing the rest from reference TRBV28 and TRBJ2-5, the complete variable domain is DVKVTQSSRYLVKRTGEKVFLECVQDMDHENMFWYRQDPGLGLRLIYFSYDVKMKEKGDIPEGYSVSREKKERFSLILESASTNQTSMYLCASSLGGGGQETQYFGPGTRLLVL.